This passage covers 3 T cell receptor beta chains from one sample sequenced in a study of T-cell memory formation after mild COVID-19. TCRdb analysed the 5' RACE reads with MiXCR anew, one entry per CDR3 protein. The sample lists some 300,000 distinct CDR3 sequences; 20% to 25% were seen once. The sequenced sample consisted of PBMCs or a T cell subset sorted from them (not recorded which). All receptors come from a man aged 18 to 29 who had mild COVID-19 (a few samples of this study predate the infection). Cell type and time point are not known.

CDR3 residues: CAISESAGATEAFF. The CDR3 DNA sequence: TGTGCCATCAGTGAGTCGGCAGGGGCGACTGAAGCTTTCTTT. The J gene is TRBJ1-1, the V gene TRBV10-3; TRBD1 is a possible D gene (6 bases). CDR1 is ENHRY and CDR2 is SYGVKD in the germline V gene. V was trimmed by 0 bases and J by 5 bases, leaving 10 bases between them. This CDR3 is built from 14 residues.

This clonotype has at least ten counts. The rearrangement links TRBV7-9 to TRBJ1-4; D remains ambiguous. CDR3 length: 10 residues. Trimming took 5 bases from V and 7 from J, leaving 2 bases between them. Germline CDR1 reads SEHNR; CDR2 reads FQNEAQ (reference sequence). CDR3 in amino acids: CASSGEKLFF. CDR3 DNA: TGTGCCAGCAGCGGTGAAAAACTGTTTTTT. Supplemented by reference TRBV7-9 and TRBJ1-4, the full variable domain reads DTGVSQNPRHKITKRGQNVTFRCDPISEHNRLYWYRQTLGQGPEFLTYFQNEAQLEKSRLLSDRFSAERPKGSFSTLEIQRTEQGDSAMYLCASSGEKLFFGSGTQLSVL.

In this sample, this clonotype turned up a few times. The gene calls are TRBV7-4 and TRBJ2-3; TRBD2 is a possible D gene (5 bases). This CDR3 region has 14 residues. The V gene's germline CDR1 is SGHVT and CDR2 SQSDAQ. Trimming took off 6 bases at V and 5 bases at J, with 15 bases between the two ends. DNA of the CDR3: TGTGCCAGCAGTCCGGGAAAAAACCAAGATACGCAGTATTTT. Protein: CASSPGKNQDTQYF. The full variable domain, rest sourced from reference TRBV7-4 and TRBJ2-3, is GAGVSQSPRYKVAKRGRDVALRCDSISGHVTLYWYRQTLGQGSEVLTYSQSDAQRDKSGRPSGRFSAERPERSVSTLKIQRTEQGDSAVYLCASSPGKNQDTQYFGPGTRLTVL.